A single TCR beta chain is shown here with its context. Germline V gene data show CDR1 as LGHNA and CDR2 as YSLEER. V was clipped by 4 bases and J by 5 bases, with 17 bases between them. CDR3 length: 15 amino acids. The data belong to a study of technical replicates of blood from a few donors. Clones were read by immunoSEQ multiplex PCR, and TCRdb kept only the in-frame ones, dropping some. Among 60,000 to 80,000 clones listed, approximately 90% were seen once. The sample comprised PBMCs. This TCR was recovered from a human donor in good health. Some clones in this sample may be carry-over from other donors' samples. The chain is built from TRBV4-3 and TRBJ1-1; maybe TRBD1 (5 bases). As DNA, the CDR3 is TGCGCCAGCAGCCTTCGACAGAATTATCATACTGAAGCTTTCTTT. This sequence encodes CASSLRQNYHTEAFF.